This TCR beta chain was found in a study of beta chain features in type 1 diabetes. The sample holds a few counts of this clone. Its antigen is currently unknown. The CDR3 has 14 amino acids. Deletions cut 7 bases from V and 0 bases from J, with 11 bases between. The germline V gene has CDR1 LNHDA and CDR2 SQIVND (reference sequence). cDNA synthesis used the whole RNA isolate, giving expressed TCRB sequences. TCRdb keeps only in-frame clones here, not all; method: immunoSEQ multiplex PCR. The sample holds 110,000 to 150,000 clones, roughly 7.2% seen once. Study-level findings and limits: A potential influence of HLA type upon TCRB rearrangement remained unresolved herein. Significant though moderate, a shortening of TCRB CDR3s appeared in all four CD4+ subsets of Type 1 diabetes patients. There were fewer insertions and more deletions at the VDJ junctions of type 1 diabetes patients.

The receptor's source is a woman aged 25 to 39 in good health. Sequencing input: central memory CD4+ T cells from blood. V gene TRBV19 combines with J gene TRBJ2-3; possible D gene TRBD2, 6 bases. CDR3 nucleotides: TGTGCCAGTACAGGACTAACCAGCACAGATACGCAGTATTTT. It encodes CASTGLTSTDTQYF.